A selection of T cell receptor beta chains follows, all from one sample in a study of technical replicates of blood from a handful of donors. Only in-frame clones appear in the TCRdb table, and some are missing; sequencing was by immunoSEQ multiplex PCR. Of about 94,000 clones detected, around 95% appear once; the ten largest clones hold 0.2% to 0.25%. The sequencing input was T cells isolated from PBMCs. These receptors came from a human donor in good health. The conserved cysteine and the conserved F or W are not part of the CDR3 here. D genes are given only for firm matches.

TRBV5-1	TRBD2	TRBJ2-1	ASYGLAGPSNEHNEQF
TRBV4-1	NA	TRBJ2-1	ASSQERGNEQF
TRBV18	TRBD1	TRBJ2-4	ASSPLGGTGGRKNIQY
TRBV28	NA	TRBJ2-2	ASSPPGQPHTGELF
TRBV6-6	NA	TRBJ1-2	ASSLDRSYGYT
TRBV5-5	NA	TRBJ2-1	ASSSEGLLYNEQF
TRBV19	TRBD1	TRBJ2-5	ASSTLTGQGGETQY
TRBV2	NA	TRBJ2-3	ASVQSVEGSTDTQY
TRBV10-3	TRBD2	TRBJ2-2	AISESWTSGGANTGELF
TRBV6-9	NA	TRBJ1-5	ASSYIGGKEDQPQH
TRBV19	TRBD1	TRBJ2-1	ASSIATGGRLGQF
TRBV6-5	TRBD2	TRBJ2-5	ASSYAGGPEETQY
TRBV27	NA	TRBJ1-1	ASRPPGRGLFTLARRTEAF
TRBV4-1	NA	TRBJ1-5	ASSFQFGRNQPQH
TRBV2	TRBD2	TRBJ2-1	ASSDRLAGVDEQF
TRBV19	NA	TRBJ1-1	ASRNSLPGDTEAF
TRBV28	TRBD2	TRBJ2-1	ASSRLAGARYNEQF
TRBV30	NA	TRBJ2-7	AGGFYEQY
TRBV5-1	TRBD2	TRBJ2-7	ASSLVGTSRAINYEQY
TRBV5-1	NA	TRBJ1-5	ASSPTGGAFQPQH
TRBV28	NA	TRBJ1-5	AIRSEGLGNQPQH
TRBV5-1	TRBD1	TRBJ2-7	ASSLRGTEARDEQY
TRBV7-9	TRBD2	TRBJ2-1	ASKLTSGPFRGEQF
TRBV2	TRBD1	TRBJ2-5	ASRTGLETQY
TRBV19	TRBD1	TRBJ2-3	ASSVTGGSTDTQY
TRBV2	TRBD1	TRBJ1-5	ASSAPGQGSGGPQH
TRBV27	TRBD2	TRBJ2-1	ASSPTWGAGGPNEQF
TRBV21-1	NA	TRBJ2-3	ASSKESVGGDTQY
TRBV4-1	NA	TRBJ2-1	ASSHPEGNEQF
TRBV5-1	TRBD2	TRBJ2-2	ASSLAGYTGELF
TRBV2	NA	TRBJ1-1	ASSVLKPEAF
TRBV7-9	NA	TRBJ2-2	ASSLVGVRGGELF
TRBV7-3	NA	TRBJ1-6	ASSLHGAGYNSPLH
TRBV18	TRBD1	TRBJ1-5	ASSTGTGVNQPQH
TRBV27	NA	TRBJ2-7	ASSLTGVYEQY
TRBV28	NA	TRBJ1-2	ASSSRQEDYGYT
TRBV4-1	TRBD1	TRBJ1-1	ASSNTGTGHTEAF
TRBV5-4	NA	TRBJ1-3	ASSLMRSGNTIY
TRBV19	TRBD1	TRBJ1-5	ASSIDQGTGTNQPQH
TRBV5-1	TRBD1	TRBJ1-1	ASSLRGPDTEAF
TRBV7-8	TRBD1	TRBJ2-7	ASSQSQGASYEQY
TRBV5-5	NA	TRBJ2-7	ASSLGGGAAEQY
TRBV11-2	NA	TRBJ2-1	ASTFTKSYNEQF
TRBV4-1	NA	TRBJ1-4	ASSRSTAMALDNEKLF
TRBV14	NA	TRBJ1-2	ASSQITNYGYT
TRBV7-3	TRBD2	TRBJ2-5	ASSLDSAGGGETQY
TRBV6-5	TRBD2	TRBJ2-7	ASSMSSGATYEQY